These T cell receptor beta chains were read from a single sample in a study of regulatory T cells in long-lasting Graves disease. Using its own MiXCR run on the multiplex PCR reads, TCRdb lists one record per CDR3 protein. The sample lists about 470,000 distinct CDR3 sequences, roughly 21% seen once, with 7.1% in the top ten. Sample: peripheral blood mononuclear cells (PBMCs), taken when the disease was refractory, from a patient treated with antithyroid drugs. These receptors came from a female donor with Graves disease. The CDR3 runs from the conserved cysteine through the conserved F or W. The order of the fields is V gene, clone size, D gene, J gene, CDR3 protein, CDR3 DNA. D genes are given only for firm matches. Clone size appears in some rows only: once, few, many, or a class for an expanded clone.

v_call: TRBV20-1; clone_size: few; d_call: NA; j_call: TRBJ2-7; cdr3_aa: CSARSGRALDEQYF; cdr3_nt: TGCAGTGCTAGGTCCGGACGGGCTTTGGACGAGCAGTACTTC
v_call: TRBV10-3; clone_size: NA; d_call: TRBD2; j_call: TRBJ2-5; cdr3_aa: CAISEGTSGEYQETQYF; cdr3_nt: TGTGCCATCAGTGAGGGGACTAGCGGAGAGTACCAAGAGACCCAGTACTTC
v_call: TRBV7-9; clone_size: NA; d_call: NA; j_call: TRBJ2-5; cdr3_aa: CASSPDREAQYF; cdr3_nt: TGTGCCAGCAGCCCCGACCGTGAAGCCCAGTACTTC
v_call: TRBV28; clone_size: many; d_call: TRBD1; j_call: TRBJ1-1; cdr3_aa: CASSRQGVEYTEAFF; cdr3_nt: TGTGCCAGCAGTCGACAGGGGGTCGAGTACACTGAAGCTTTCTTT
v_call: TRBV6-1; clone_size: NA; d_call: NA; j_call: TRBJ1-1; cdr3_aa: CAGSEVAKGTTEAFF; cdr3_nt: TGTGCCGGCAGTGAGGTTGCCAAAGGAACAACTGAAGCTTTCTTT
v_call: TRBV2; clone_size: NA; d_call: NA; j_call: TRBJ2-3; cdr3_aa: CASSIGGPDTQCF; cdr3_nt: TGTGCCAGCTCTATCGGGGGGCCAGATACGCAGTGTTTT
v_call: TRBV7-8; clone_size: many; d_call: NA; j_call: TRBJ1-2; cdr3_aa: CASSYSRTTNYGYTF; cdr3_nt: TGTGCCAGCAGCTACTCTCGGACAACTAACTATGGCTACACCTTC
v_call: TRBV12-3/TRBV12-4; clone_size: many; d_call: NA; j_call: TRBJ1-3; cdr3_aa: CASSLATTGSSGNTIYF; cdr3_nt: TGTGCCAGCAGTTTAGCTACGACAGGCAGCTCTGGAAACACCATATATTTT
v_call: TRBV19; clone_size: few; d_call: NA; j_call: TRBJ1-2; cdr3_aa: CASSMFAAYGYTF; cdr3_nt: TGTGCCAGTAGTATGTTCGCAGCCTATGGCTACACCTTC
v_call: TRBV20-1; clone_size: few; d_call: NA; j_call: TRBJ1-1; cdr3_aa: CSASTGRNTEAFF; cdr3_nt: TGCAGTGCTAGCACGGGGAGAAACACTGAAGCTTTCTTT
v_call: TRBV6-2/TRBV6-3; clone_size: few; d_call: NA; j_call: TRBJ2-7; cdr3_aa: CASSYGSDRNYEQYF; cdr3_nt: TGTGCCAGCAGTTACGGATCAGACCGTAACTACGAGCAGTACTTC
v_call: TRBV15; clone_size: many; d_call: TRBD1; j_call: TRBJ1-5; cdr3_aa: CATSRDRGSNQPQHF; cdr3_nt: TGTGCCACCAGCAGGGACAGGGGAAGCAATCAGCCCCAGCATTTT
v_call: TRBV2; clone_size: many; d_call: NA; j_call: TRBJ2-4; cdr3_aa: CASKDRAKNIQYF; cdr3_nt: TGTGCCAGCAAGGACAGAGCCAAAAACATTCAGTACTTC
v_call: TRBV12-3/TRBV12-4; clone_size: many; d_call: TRBD2; j_call: TRBJ2-7; cdr3_aa: CASSFFSGGQRPYEQYF; cdr3_nt: TGTGCCAGCAGTTTCTTCAGCGGGGGCCAACGTCCCTACGAGCAGTACTTC
v_call: TRBV9; clone_size: NA; d_call: TRBD1; j_call: TRBJ1-4; cdr3_aa: CASSVSSTGGDEKLFF; cdr3_nt: TGTGCCAGCAGCGTATCCTCGACAGGGGGAGATGAAAAACTGTTTTTT
v_call: TRBV7-9; clone_size: many; d_call: NA; j_call: TRBJ1-2; cdr3_aa: CASTMNTGYTF; cdr3_nt: TGTGCCAGCACCATGAACACAGGCTACACCTTC
v_call: TRBV6-5; clone_size: many; d_call: NA; j_call: TRBJ1-5; cdr3_aa: CASSYKMGNQPQHF; cdr3_nt: TGTGCCAGCAGTTACAAAATGGGAAATCAGCCCCAGCATTTT
v_call: TRBV6-1; clone_size: NA; d_call: NA; j_call: TRBJ2-7; cdr3_aa: CASSPTSPTYEQYF; cdr3_nt: TGTGCCAGCAGCCCTACTTCTCCCACCTACGAGCAGTACTTC
v_call: TRBV7-9; clone_size: NA; d_call: NA; j_call: TRBJ1-2; cdr3_aa: CASSLAGSASNPPYGYTF; cdr3_nt: TGTGCCAGCAGCTTAGCAGGCAGTGCGTCAAACCCCCCGTATGGCTACACCTTC
v_call: TRBV6-2/TRBV6-3; clone_size: NA; d_call: TRBD1; j_call: TRBJ2-7; cdr3_aa: CASSQPRTGGAWRYEQYF; cdr3_nt: TGTGCCAGCAGCCAACCCCGGACAGGGGGCGCATGGAGATACGAGCAGTACTTC
v_call: TRBV10-2; clone_size: NA; d_call: TRBD1; j_call: TRBJ2-2; cdr3_aa: CASSGTGGNTGELFF; cdr3_nt: TGTGCCAGCAGTGGGACAGGGGGTAACACCGGGGAGCTGTTTTTT
v_call: TRBV29-1; clone_size: few; d_call: TRBD1; j_call: TRBJ2-7; cdr3_aa: CSVPGQGREQYF; cdr3_nt: TGCAGCGTTCCGGGACAGGGTCGTGAGCAGTACTTC
v_call: TRBV28; clone_size: many; d_call: NA; j_call: TRBJ1-4; cdr3_aa: CASSLWGAEEKLFF; cdr3_nt: TGTGCCAGCAGTTTATGGGGGGCAGAAGAAAAACTGTTTTTT
v_call: TRBV20-1; clone_size: many; d_call: NA; j_call: TRBJ2-5; cdr3_aa: CSAPGLQRETQYF; cdr3_nt: TGCAGTGCCCCCGGACTACAAAGAGAGACCCAGTACTTC
v_call: TRBV11-3; clone_size: many; d_call: TRBD2; j_call: TRBJ2-2; cdr3_aa: CASTTRQNPAGTGELFF; cdr3_nt: TGTGCCAGCACCACACGACAAAACCCAGCGGGAACCGGGGAGCTGTTTTTT
v_call: TRBV28; clone_size: many; d_call: NA; j_call: TRBJ1-5; cdr3_aa: CASCPHAVGGQPQHF; cdr3_nt: TGTGCCAGCTGTCCCCATGCAGTCGGGGGCCAGCCCCAGCATTTT
v_call: TRBV29-1; clone_size: few; d_call: NA; j_call: TRBJ2-1; cdr3_aa: CSVEDSRDSNEQFF; cdr3_nt: TGCAGCGTTGAAGATTCACGGGATAGCAATGAGCAGTTCTTC
v_call: TRBV9; clone_size: NA; d_call: NA; j_call: TRBJ2-7; cdr3_aa: CASSVGADSYEQYF; cdr3_nt: TGTGCCAGCAGCGTCGGGGCCGACAGCTACGAGCAGTACTTC
v_call: TRBV28; clone_size: many; d_call: NA; j_call: TRBJ2-7; cdr3_aa: CASSLNSPYEQYF; cdr3_nt: TGTGCCAGCAGTTTAAACAGTCCCTACGAGCAGTACTTC
v_call: TRBV5-1; clone_size: NA; d_call: NA; j_call: TRBJ1-1; cdr3_aa: CASSAGGDGTEAFF; cdr3_nt: TGCGCCAGCAGCGCTGGCGGGGACGGCACTGAAGCTTTCTTT
v_call: TRBV6-5; clone_size: many; d_call: TRBD2; j_call: TRBJ2-2; cdr3_aa: CASSYFKREGRGELFF; cdr3_nt: TGTGCCAGCAGTTACTTTAAGCGGGAGGGCCGCGGGGAGCTGTTTTTT
v_call: TRBV19; clone_size: few; d_call: TRBD1; j_call: TRBJ1-6; cdr3_aa: CATRTGVGNSPLHF; cdr3_nt: TGTGCCACTCGGACAGGGGTTGGTAATTCACCCCTCCACTTT